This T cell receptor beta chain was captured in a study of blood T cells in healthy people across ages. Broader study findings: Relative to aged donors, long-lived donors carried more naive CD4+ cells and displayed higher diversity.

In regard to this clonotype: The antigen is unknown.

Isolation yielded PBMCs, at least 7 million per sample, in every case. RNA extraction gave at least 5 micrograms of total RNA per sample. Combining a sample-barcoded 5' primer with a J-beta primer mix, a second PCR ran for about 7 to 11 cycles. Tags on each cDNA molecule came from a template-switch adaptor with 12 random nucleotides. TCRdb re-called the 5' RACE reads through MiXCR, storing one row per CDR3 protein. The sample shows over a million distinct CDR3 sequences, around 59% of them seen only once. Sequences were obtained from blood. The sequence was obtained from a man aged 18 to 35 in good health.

The CDR3 DNA reads as TGTGCCAGCAGCCCGCAGGATCCAGGGGGCACAGATACGCAGTATTTT. This gives the protein CASSPQDPGGTDTQYF. The chain recombines TRBV7-8 with TRBJ2-3, with a possible D match to TRBD1 (6 bases). This CDR3 has 16 residues. Between the trimmed V and J ends, which lost 5 bases and 1 base, there was a span of 16 bases. Germline values: CDR1 SGHVS, CDR2 FQNEAQ.